This T cell receptor (beta chain) was found in a study of blood T cell repertoires in COVID-19. The overall study: Acute-phase and convalescent COVID-19 samples originated in the United States, Italy and Spain.

The CDR3 covers 17 residues. This clone was picked up one time. The protocol was immunoSEQ multiplex PCR, while the TCRdb copy is restricted to in-frame clones and leaves out a portion. Of about 230,000 clones detected, around 84% appear once; the ten largest clones hold around 0.98%. Material for sequencing was peripheral blood. This chain connects TRBV21-1 to TRBJ2-5; the DNA was not used to check the table's D call, TRBD2. TRBV21-1 is annotated as a pseudogene. The TCR sequence derives from a man between 40 and 49 years old with acute or convalescent COVID-19. CDR3 DNA sequence: TGTGCCAGCAGCAAAGGGCGGCTAGCGGGGGGAAGAGAGACCCAGTACTTC. Protein: CASSKGRLAGGRETQYF.